This T cell receptor beta chain was recovered during a study of blood T cell repertoires in COVID-19 (dated by TCRdb to 2020 to 2021). Broadly, across the study: Samples from collaborators originated in the United States, Italy and Spain and spanned both the acute and convalescent phases of COVID-19. The material from the prospective study consisted of cDNA or gDNA derived from T cells, B-cell-depleted T cells, or PBMCs. The dataset comprised deeply sampled blood TCRbeta repertoires from subjects exposed to, actively infected with, or recovered from COVID-19. The repertoires were released in a freely available public database intended as a resource for research on the immune response to SARS-CoV-2. Samples came from the ongoing ImmuneRACE study (first 160 participants) plus 1,254 subjects from 6 global collaborators. Nearly every sample came with metadata listing a de-identified subject ID, COVID-19 status, age in years and sex. HLA class I and class II types, where available, came from metadata supplied by the sample provider rather than from assay-based typing. Points the paper makes about the study in general: The quantity of clinical and demographic metadata differed by source and by participant and was supplied without curation.

CDR1 and CDR2 are drawn from the germline V gene (reference sequence): LNHDA, SQIVND. The CDR3 numbers 14 residues from cysteine through phenylalanine. This entry keeps only the CDR3 DNA: 42 bases, framed from base 1. V is pruned by 8 bases and J by 2 bases, leaving 6 bases of the junction without a gene match. TCRbeta CDR3 regions were amplified from genomic DNA by means of the immunoSEQ Assay, a bias-controlled multiplex PCR. Per the original workflow: Within the assay, amplification of reference gene primers was used to estimate how many nucleated cells each sample contained. To quantify the absolute abundance of each unique TCRbeta CDR3 rearrangement, sequence reads were collapsed and filtered. For each sample, productive Simpson clonality was calculated as the square root of Simpson's diversity index over productive rearrangements. TCRdb retrieved this table from immuneACCESS and kept in-frame rearrangements only. Not all clones are present; in checked studies, unresolved V genes account for under half, and no reason is known for the remainder. V and J calls plus clone size are reproduced from that table; the DNA served to infer D and trimming. This sample holds around 60,000 clones; around 89% were observed only once. Clones ranked in the top ten supply 15% to 20% of the sample.

One collaborating source in Seattle enrolled patients during active infection and followed them longitudinally through the course of disease. Each collaborating institution followed its own protocols to collect whole blood in K2EDTA tubes. For TCRbeta analysis, collaborators shipped samples in one of three forms: frozen whole blood, isolated PBMCs, or DNA extracted from either of those sample types. This clone was picked up one time. No antigen is known for it. No base qualities exist here, and no much larger clone lies one base off it. The receptor was derived from a woman in her sixties or seventies with COVID-19, enrolled during active disease. The chain joins TRBV19 to TRBJ1-1, with 9 middle bases fitting TRBD1. Sequencing was performed on peripheral blood. CDR3 loop: CASATGGENTEAFF. Here is the DNA: TGTGCCAGTGCTACAGGGGGCGAAAACACTGAAGCTTTCTTT.